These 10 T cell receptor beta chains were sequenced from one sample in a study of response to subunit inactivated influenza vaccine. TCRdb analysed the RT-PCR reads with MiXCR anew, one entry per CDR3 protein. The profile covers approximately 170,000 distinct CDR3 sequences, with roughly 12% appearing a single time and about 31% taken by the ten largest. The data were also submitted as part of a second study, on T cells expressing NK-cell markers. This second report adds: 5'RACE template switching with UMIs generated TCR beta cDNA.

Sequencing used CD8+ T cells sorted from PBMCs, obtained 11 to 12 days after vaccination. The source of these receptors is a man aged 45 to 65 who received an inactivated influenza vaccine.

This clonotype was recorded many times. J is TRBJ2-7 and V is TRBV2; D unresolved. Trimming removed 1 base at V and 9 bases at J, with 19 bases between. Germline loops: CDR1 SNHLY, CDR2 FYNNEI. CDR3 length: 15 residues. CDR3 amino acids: CASSEDKHSTSWQYF. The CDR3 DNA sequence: TGTGCCAGCAGTGAAGACAAGCACTCTACGAGTTGGCAGTACTTC. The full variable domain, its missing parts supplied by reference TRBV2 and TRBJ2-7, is EPEVTQTPSHQVTQMGQEVILRCVPISNHLYFYWYRQILGQKVEFLVSFYNNEISEKSEIFDDQFSVERPDGSNFTLKIRSTKLEDSAMYFCASSEDKHSTSWQYFGPGTRLTVT.

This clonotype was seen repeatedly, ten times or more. The CDR3 reads CASSLDLGGSEKLFF. CDR3 in DNA: TGTGCCAGCAGCTTAGATCTGGGGGGATCGGAAAAACTGTTTTTT. The V and J genes are TRBV11-2 and TRBJ1-4; possible D gene TRBD1, 5 bases. Between the trimmed V and J ends, which lost 0 bases and 8 bases, there was a span of 13 bases. Per germline, CDR1 SGHAT and CDR2 FQNNGV. The CDR3 sequence is 15 residues long.

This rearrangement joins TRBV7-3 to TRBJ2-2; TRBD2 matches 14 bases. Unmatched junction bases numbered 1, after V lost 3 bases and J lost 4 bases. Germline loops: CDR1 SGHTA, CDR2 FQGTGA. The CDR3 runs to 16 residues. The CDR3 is CASSLGTSGSTGELFF. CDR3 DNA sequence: TGTGCCAGCAGCTTGGGGACTAGCGGGAGCACCGGGGAGCTGTTTTTT.

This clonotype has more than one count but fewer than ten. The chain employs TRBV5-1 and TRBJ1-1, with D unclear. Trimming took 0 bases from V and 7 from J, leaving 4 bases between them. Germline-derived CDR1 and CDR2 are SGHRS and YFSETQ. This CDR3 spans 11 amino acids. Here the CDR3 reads CASSLGVEAFF. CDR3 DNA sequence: TGCGCCAGCAGCTTGGGGGTTGAAGCTTTCTTT.

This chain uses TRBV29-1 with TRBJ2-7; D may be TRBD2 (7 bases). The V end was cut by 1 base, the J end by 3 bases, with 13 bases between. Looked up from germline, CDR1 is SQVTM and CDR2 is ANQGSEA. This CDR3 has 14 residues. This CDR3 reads CSVEGRGGHYEQYF. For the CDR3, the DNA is TGCAGCGTTGAAGGGAGGGGGGGGCACTACGAGCAGTACTTC.

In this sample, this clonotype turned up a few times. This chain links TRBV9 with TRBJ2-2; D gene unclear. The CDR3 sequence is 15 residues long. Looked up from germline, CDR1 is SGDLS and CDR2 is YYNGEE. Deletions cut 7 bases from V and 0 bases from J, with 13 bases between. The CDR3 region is CASGGNSPNTGELFF. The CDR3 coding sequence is TGTGCCAGCGGTGGTAACTCTCCGAACACCGGGGAGCTGTTTTTT.

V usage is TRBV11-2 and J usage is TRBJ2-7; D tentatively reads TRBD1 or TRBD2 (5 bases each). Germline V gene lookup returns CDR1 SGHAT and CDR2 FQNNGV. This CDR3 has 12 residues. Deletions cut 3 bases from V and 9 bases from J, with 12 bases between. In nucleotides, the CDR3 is TGTGCCAGCAGCTTTGTTACTAGGGGGCAGTACTTC. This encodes CASSFVTRGQYF.

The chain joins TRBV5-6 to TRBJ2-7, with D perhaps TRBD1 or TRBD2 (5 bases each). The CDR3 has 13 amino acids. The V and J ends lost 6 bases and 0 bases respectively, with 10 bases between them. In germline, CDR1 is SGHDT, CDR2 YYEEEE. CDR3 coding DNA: TGTGCCAGCACCTGGGGGAGCTCCTACGAGCAGTACTTC. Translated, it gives CASTWGSSYEQYF.

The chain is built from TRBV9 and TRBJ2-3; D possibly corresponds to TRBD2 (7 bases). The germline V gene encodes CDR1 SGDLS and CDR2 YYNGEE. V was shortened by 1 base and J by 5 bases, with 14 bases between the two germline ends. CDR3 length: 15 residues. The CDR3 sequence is CASSVRGGAQDTQYF. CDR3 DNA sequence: TGTGCCAGCAGCGTACGCGGGGGCGCGCAAGATACGCAGTATTTT.

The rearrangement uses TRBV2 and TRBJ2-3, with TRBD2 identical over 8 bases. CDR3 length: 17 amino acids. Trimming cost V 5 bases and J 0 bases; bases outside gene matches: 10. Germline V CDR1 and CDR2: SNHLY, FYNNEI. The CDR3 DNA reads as TGTGCCAGCAGTTTTTCCTTAGCGGGGCAAAGCACAGATACGCAGTATTTT. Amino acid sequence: CASSFSLAGQSTDTQYF.